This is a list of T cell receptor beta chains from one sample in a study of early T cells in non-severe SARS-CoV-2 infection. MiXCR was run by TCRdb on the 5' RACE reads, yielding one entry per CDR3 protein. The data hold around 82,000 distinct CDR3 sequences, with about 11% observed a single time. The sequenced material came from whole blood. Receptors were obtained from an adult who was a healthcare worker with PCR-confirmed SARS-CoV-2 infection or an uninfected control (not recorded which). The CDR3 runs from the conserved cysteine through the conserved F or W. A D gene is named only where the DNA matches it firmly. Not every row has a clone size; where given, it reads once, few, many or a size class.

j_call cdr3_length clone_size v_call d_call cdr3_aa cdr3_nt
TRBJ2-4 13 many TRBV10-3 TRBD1 CAIGQGAKNIQYF TGTGCCATTGGACAGGGGGCCAAAAACATTCAGTACTTC
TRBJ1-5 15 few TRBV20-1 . CSARDGKGGNQPQHF TGCAGTGCTAGAGATGGGAAGGGGGGCAATCAGCCCCAGCATTTT
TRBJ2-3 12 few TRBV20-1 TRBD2 CSARGGADTQYF TGCAGTGCCCGGGGGGGGGCAGATACGCAGTATTTT
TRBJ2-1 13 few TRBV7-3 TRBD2 CASSQAGGNEQFF TGTGCCAGCAGCCAAGCGGGGGGCAATGAGCAGTTCTTC
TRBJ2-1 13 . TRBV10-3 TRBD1 CAISEEGQRESFF TGTGCCATCAGTGAGGAGGGACAGAGGGAGTCGTTCTTC
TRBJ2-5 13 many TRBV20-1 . CSARGGRAQTQYF TGCAGTGCTAGAGGGGGCAGGGCACAGACCCAGTACTTC
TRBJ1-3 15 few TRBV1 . CTSSRPGQGGNTIYF TGCACCAGCAGCCGACCGGGACAGGGAGGAAACACCATATATTTT
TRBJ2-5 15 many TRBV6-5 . CASSRDGQPLGAQYF TGTGCCAGCAGTAGGGACGGACAGCCTCTGGGAGCCCAGTACTTC
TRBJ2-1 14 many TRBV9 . CASSGPDGPPGWFF TGTGCCAGCAGTGGACCGGACGGGCCCCCGGGTTGGTTCTTC
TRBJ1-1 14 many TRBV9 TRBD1 CASSPHRGGTEAFF TGTGCCAGCAGCCCGCACAGGGGGGGAACTGAAGCTTTCTTT
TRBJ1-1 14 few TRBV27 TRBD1 CASSRQGRRTEAFF TGTGCCAGCAGCCGACAGGGGCGCCGCACTGAAGCTTTCTTT
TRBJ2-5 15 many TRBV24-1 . CATSDSGRLKETQYF TGTGCCACCAGTGACTCGGGACGGCTAAAAGAGACCCAGTACTTC
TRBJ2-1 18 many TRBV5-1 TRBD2 CASSSTSGGALIYNEQFF TGCGCCAGCAGCTCTACTAGCGGGGGGGCCTTAATCTACAATGAGCAGTTCTTC
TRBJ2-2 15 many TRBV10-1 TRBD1 CASSDGTGDTGELFF TGCGCCAGCAGTGACGGGACAGGGGACACCGGGGAGCTGTTTTTT
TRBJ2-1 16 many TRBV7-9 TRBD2 CASSSGGASSYNEQFF TGTGCCAGCAGCTCCGGGGGGGCCAGCTCCTACAATGAGCAGTTCTTC
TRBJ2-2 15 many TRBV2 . CASTPLGGGTGELFF TGTGCCAGCACCCCCCTAGGTGGTGGCACCGGGGAGCTGTTTTTT
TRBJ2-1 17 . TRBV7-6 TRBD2 CASSAHRRGGAPSEQFF TGTGCCAGCAGCGCCCACCGGCGCGGGGGGGCGCCGTCTGAGCAGTTCTTC
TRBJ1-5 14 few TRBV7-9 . CASSLATHNQPQHF TGTGCCAGCAGCTTAGCGACACACAATCAGCCCCAGCATTTT
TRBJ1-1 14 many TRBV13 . CASSFDRGGTEAFF TGTGCCAGCAGCTTCGATAGGGGTGGCACTGAAGCTTTCTTT
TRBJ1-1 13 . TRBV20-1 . CSALSGGNTEAFF TGCAGTGCCTTAAGTGGGGGTAACACTGAAGCTTTCTTT
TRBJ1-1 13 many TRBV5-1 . CASSPAGDTEVFF TGCGCCAGCAGCCCCGCAGGGGACACTGAAGTTTTCTTT
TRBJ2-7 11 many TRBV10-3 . CAISVGDEQYF TGTGCCATCAGTGTCGGGGACGAGCAGTACTTC
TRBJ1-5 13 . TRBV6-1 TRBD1 CASSGTGNQPQHF TGTGCCAGCAGTGGGACAGGGAATCAGCCCCAGCATTTT
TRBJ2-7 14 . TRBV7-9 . CASSLGAGSYEQYF TGTGCCAGCAGCTTGGGGGCGGGCTCCTACGAGCAGTACTTC
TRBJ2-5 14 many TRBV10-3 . CAIKTGLAGETQYF TGTGCCATCAAAACGGGGCTAGCTGGCGAGACCCAGTACTTC
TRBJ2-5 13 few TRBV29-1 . CSVEAGQQETQYF TGCAGCGTTGAAGCCGGCCAGCAAGAGACCCAGTACTTC
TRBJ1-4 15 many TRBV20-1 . CSARDEEATNEKLFF TGCAGTGCTAGAGACGAGGAGGCAACTAATGAAAAACTGTTTTTT